These 30 T cell receptor beta chains share one sample of origin, sequenced in a study of T cell responses to AZD1222 COVID-19 vaccine. Clones were read by immunoSEQ multiplex PCR, and TCRdb kept only the in-frame ones, dropping some. The table includes 120,000 or so clones, roughly 90% detected once. The sequences come from peripheral blood, collected 28 days after the second AZD1222 dose. These receptors came from an adult who received the AZD1222 COVID-19 vaccine.

The genes are TRBV6-5 and TRBJ2-3; 8 bases align to TRBD1. V shed 5 bases, J shed 6 bases, and the junction held 4 bases outside the gene matches. In germline, CDR1 is MNHEY, CDR2 SVGAGI. The CDR3 extends over 13 amino acids. The CDR3 DNA reads as TGTGCCAGCAGTAAGGACAGGGTGGATACGCAGTATTTT. It yields the protein CASSKDRVDTQYF.

This clone has only one observation. The chain has TRBV2 and TRBJ1-6, with D possibly matching TRBD1 (6 bases). Trimming took 5 bases from V and 8 from J, leaving 13 bases between them. Per germline, CDR1 SNHLY and CDR2 FYNNEI. CDR3 length equals 14 residues. The CDR3 loop is CASSYGQPHSPLHF. The CDR3 DNA reads TGTGCCAGCAGTTATGGACAGCCCCATTCACCCCTCCACTTT.

The CDR3 sequence: CASSPGGGTNTGELFF. CDR3 nucleotide sequence: TGTGCCAGCTCACCGGGTGGCGGGACGAACACCGGGGAGCTGTTTTTT. The genes are TRBV18 and TRBJ2-2; maybe TRBD2 (6 bases). The CDR3 sequence is 16 residues long. Germline-derived CDR1 and CDR2 are KGHSH and LQKENI. V lost 3 bases to trimming and J lost 0 bases, with 11 bases between them.

The V and J genes are TRBV19 and TRBJ2-1; 10 positions match TRBD1. In germline, CDR1 is LNHDA, CDR2 SQIVND (reference sequence). This CDR3 region has 15 residues. V dropped 5 bases and J dropped 7; count of bases not matched to a gene: 8. The CDR3 DNA sequence: TGTGCCAGTAGTTCACCGGGACAGGGGCGAAATGAGCAGTTCTTC. Amino acids: CASSSPGQGRNEQFF.

V gene TRBV19 combines with J gene TRBJ2-1; no firm D call. CDR3 length: 13 residues. The germline V gene encodes CDR1 LNHDA and CDR2 SQIVND (reference sequence). V was trimmed by 3 bases and J by 2 bases, leaving 5 bases between them. The CDR3 DNA sequence: TGTGCCAGTAGTATGAATCCCTACAATGAGCAGTTCTTC. Translation: CASSMNPYNEQFF.

V usage is TRBV5-8 and J usage is TRBJ2-5; tentatively, D is TRBD1 or TRBD2 (6 bases each). In germline, CDR1 is SGHTS, CDR2 YDEGEE. This CDR3 region has 14 residues. The V end was cut by 0 bases, the J end by 7 bases, with 13 bases between. This chain's CDR3 is CASSLAGGPGTQYF. The CDR3 DNA reads as TGTGCCAGCAGCTTGGCTGGGGGGCCTGGGACCCAGTACTTC.

The chain employs TRBV7-8 and TRBJ2-3; D unclear. Trimming took 5 bases from V and 5 from J, leaving 20 bases between them. The germline V gene has CDR1 SGHVS and CDR2 FQNEAQ. This CDR3 has 16 amino acids. CDR3 DNA: TGTGCCAGCAGCCTACTGGGGTCGGCAAGTGGAGATACGCAGTATTTT. This sequence encodes CASSLLGSASGDTQYF. Combining the CDR3 with reference TRBV7-8 and TRBJ2-3 gives the whole variable domain GAGVSQSPRYKVAKRGQDVALRCDPISGHVSLFWYQQALGQGPEFLTYFQNEAQLDKSGLPSDRFFAERPEGSVSTLKIQRTQQEDSAVYLCASSLLGSASGDTQYFGPGTRLTVL.

The J gene is TRBJ2-5, the V gene TRBV7-2; D may be TRBD1 (6 bases). V lost 3 bases, J lost 5 bases, and 10 bases lay in between. CDR1 and CDR2 (germline): SGHTA, FQGNSA. The CDR3 contains 13 residues. This chain's CDR3 is CASSFAGDETQYF. The CDR3 DNA is TGTGCCAGCAGCTTTGCAGGGGACGAGACCCAGTACTTC.

J is TRBJ1-2 and V is TRBV6-5, with a weak D call TRBD1 (5 bases). Germline V gene sequence: CDR1 MNHEY, CDR2 SVGAGI. The V end was cut by 7 bases, the J end by 7 bases, with 10 bases between. The CDR3 runs to 11 residues. Here the CDR3 DNA reads TGTGCCAGCATGGGGGGGGGTGGCTACACCTTC. Residues: CASMGGGGYTF.

The chain joins TRBV20-1 to TRBJ1-1; no firm D call. This CDR3 comprises 11 residues. The V end lost 3 bases, the J end lost 2 bases, and 4 bases lay between the germline ends. Germline CDR1 DFQATT, CDR2 SNEGSKA (reference sequence). In DNA, the CDR3 is TGCAGTGCTAGCGTCAACACTGAAGCTTTCTTT. Translation: CSASVNTEAFF.

The J gene is TRBJ2-5, the V gene TRBV10-1; D not certain. From germline, CDR1 is WNHNN and CDR2 SYGVQD (reference sequence). The CDR3 loop spans 14 amino acids. The V and J ends lost 0 bases and 2 bases respectively, with 7 bases between them. Here the CDR3 DNA reads TGCGCCAGCAGTGAGTCGAAGGGTCAAGAGACCCAGTACTTC. It is translated as CASSESKGQETQYF.

This clone was detected only once. The gene calls are TRBV19 and TRBJ2-5, with a tentative D call TRBD1 (6 bases). Germline V CDR1 and CDR2: LNHDA, SQIVND (reference sequence). This CDR3 comprises 17 residues. V was shortened by 5 bases and J by 4 bases, with 23 bases between the two germline ends. CDR3 DNA: TGTGCCAGTAGTCCTCGCCGTGGTGGGACATGGGGAGAGACCCAGTACTTC. This translates into CASSPRRGGTWGETQYF.

The rearrangement links TRBV5-1 to TRBJ2-3; perhaps TRBD2 as D (6 bases). The V gene lost 3 bases and the J gene lost 0 bases, with 11 bases spanning the gap. There are 15 residues in the CDR3. The germline V gene encodes CDR1 SGHRS and CDR2 YFSETQ. CDR3 residues: CASSSSSASTDTQYF. DNA for the CDR3: TGCGCCAGCAGCTCTTCTAGCGCGAGCACAGATACGCAGTATTTT.

The CDR3 DNA reads TGTGCCAGTTCCGGGACAGGGGTCTCCAATGAGCAGTTCTTC. Encoded protein: CASSGTGVSNEQFF. J is TRBJ2-1 and V is TRBV18, with TRBD1 matching 10 bases. Germline-derived CDR1 and CDR2 are KGHSH and LQKENI. There are 14 residues in the CDR3. V lost 9 bases to trimming and J lost 6 bases; unmatched junction nucleotides: 8.

This clone occurred a few times. The chain employs TRBV27 and TRBJ2-7; weak D call: TRBD1 (6 bases). Per germline, CDR1 MNHEY and CDR2 SMNVEV (reference sequence). V lost 3 bases to trimming and J lost 3 bases, with 18 bases between them. CDR3 length: 16 residues. The CDR3 region has the DNA TGTGCCAGCAGTTTTAGGGGACACCATCGAGTCTACGAGCAGTACTTC. The encoded protein is CASSFRGHHRVYEQYF.

The rearrangement uses TRBV28 and TRBJ2-2, with 10 bases that match TRBD2. This CDR3 is built from 15 residues. CDR1 and CDR2 (germline): MDHEN, SYDVKM. V lost 7 bases to trimming and J lost 1 base; unmatched junction nucleotides: 3. The CDR3 sequence: CASIAGGENTGELFF. The CDR3 DNA reads TGTGCCAGCATAGCGGGGGGTGAGAACACCGGGGAGCTGTTTTTT.

The chain links TRBV3-1 (or the pseudogene TRBV3-2) to TRBJ2-2; D may be TRBD1 (5 bases). The CDR3 is 14 residues long. The ends were cut back, 3 bases at V and 8 bases at J, with 13 bases in the middle. The germline CDR1 and CDR2 sequences are LGHDT and YNNKEL (reference sequence). The CDR3 region is CASSQATVGGELFF. The CDR3 DNA reads TGTGCCAGCAGCCAGGCGACAGTCGGTGGGGAGCTGTTTTTT.

The rearrangement uses TRBV24-1 and TRBJ2-7; D might be TRBD1 (5 bases). The length of the CDR3 is 14 residues. Germline values: CDR1 KGHDR, CDR2 SFDVKD. V shed 3 bases and J shed 3 bases, with 11 bases lying between them. The CDR3 DNA reads TGTGCCACCAGTGATGACCAGGGCAACTACGAGCAGTACTTC. Translated, it gives CATSDDQGNYEQYF.

The rearrangement links TRBV4-1 to TRBJ2-1; TRBD2 matches at 11 bases. CDR1 and CDR2 (germline): MGHRA, YSYEKL. J lost 3 bases, V lost 3 bases, and 1 base had no gene match. CDR3 length: 15 residues. CDR3 residues: CASSHLAGGYNEQFF. CDR3 in DNA: TGCGCCAGCAGCCATCTAGCGGGAGGCTACAATGAGCAGTTCTTC.

The J gene is TRBJ2-5, the V gene TRBV18; D may be TRBD1 (6 bases). Trimming pared 6 bases from V and 2 bases from J, leaving 16 bases between. Germline V gene lookup returns CDR1 KGHSH and CDR2 LQKENI. CDR3 length: 15 residues. CDR3 residues: CASSRSGQKQETQYF. The CDR3 DNA follows: TGTGCCAGCTCCCGCTCAGGACAGAAGCAAGAGACCCAGTACTTC.

V is TRBV28 and J is TRBJ1-2, with 11 bases matching TRBD1. CDR3 length: 16 residues. Per germline, CDR1 MDHEN and CDR2 SYDVKM. The V and J ends lost 6 bases and 7 bases, in that order; junction bases with no gene match: 13. The CDR3 spells CASSPQPGQGGGGYTF. The CDR3 DNA is TGTGCCAGCAGCCCCCAACCGGGACAGGGGGGAGGTGGCTACACCTTC.

The V and J genes are TRBV7-9 and TRBJ2-7; the D is unclear. The CDR3 loop spans 12 amino acids. Germline CDR1 and CDR2: SEHNR and FQNEAQ (reference sequence). V was shortened by 5 bases and J by 4 bases, with 9 bases between the two germline ends. In nucleotides, the CDR3 is TGTGCCAGCAGCCCTACCCTATACGAGCAGTACTTC. Translation gives CASSPTLYEQYF.

This clone was detected only once. This sequence joins TRBV24-1 and TRBJ2-5; possibly TRBD2 for D (6 bases). The CDR3 extends over 13 amino acids. Germline CDR1 is KGHDR and CDR2 is SFDVKD. With 4 bases removed from V and 5 bases from J, the gap between germline ends came to 10 bases. The CDR3 spells CATSEGGLETQYF. The CDR3, as DNA: TGTGCCACCAGTGAGGGGGGTTTGGAGACCCAGTACTTC.

The chain is built from TRBV24-1 and TRBJ1-2; 12 bases fit TRBD1. V was clipped by 7 bases and J by 2 bases; unmatched bases: 7. This CDR3 region has 16 residues. Germline CDR1 reads KGHDR; CDR2 reads SFDVKD. CDR3 protein: CATSRGQGAGNYGYTF. Here the CDR3 DNA reads TGTGCCACCAGCCGGGGACAGGGGGCAGGGAACTATGGCTACACCTTC.

The sample holds one count of this clone. V gene TRBV6-4 combines with J gene TRBJ1-2; unclear D gene. The CDR3 runs to 18 residues. Germline-derived CDR1 and CDR2 are MRHNA and SNTAGT. V dropped 4 bases and J dropped 7 bases, with 28 bases sitting between them. The CDR3 region is CASSVPATRPLFVCGYTF. CDR3 in DNA: TGTGCCAGCAGTGTCCCAGCTACCCGGCCCCTGTTTGTCTGTGGCTACACCTTC.

The chain employs TRBV27 and TRBJ2-7; D assignment may be TRBD1 or TRBD2 (6 bases each). Deletions cut 3 bases from V and 6 bases from J, with 18 bases between. CDR1 is MNHEY and CDR2 is SMNVEV in the germline V gene (reference sequence). CDR3 length: 15 amino acids. For the CDR3, the DNA is TGTGCCAGCAGTTTGGGGGCGGGGCCTCTAGGCGAGCAGTACTTC. Translation: CASSLGAGPLGEQYF.

The chain carries TRBV7-8 and TRBJ2-1; no reliable D call. V dropped 5 bases and J dropped 7 bases, with 12 bases sitting between them. The CDR3 totals 13 residues. The germline V gene has CDR1 SGHVS and CDR2 FQNEAQ. The CDR3 sequence: CASSPPRKNEQFF. As DNA, the CDR3 is TGTGCCAGCAGCCCCCCCCGGAAAAATGAGCAGTTCTTC.

The chain links TRBV6-1 to TRBJ1-1; D gene unclear. Germline CDR1 is MNHNS and CDR2 is SASEGT. V shed 1 base and J shed 3 bases, with 9 bases lying between them. This CDR3 contains 14 residues. The CDR3 sequence is CASSEGQMYTEAFF. The CDR3 DNA sequence: TGTGCCAGCAGTGAAGGGCAGATGTACACTGAAGCTTTCTTT.

The V and J genes are TRBV7-2 and TRBJ1-1, with a possible D match to TRBD1 (5 bases). CDR1 SGHTA and CDR2 FQGNSA come from the germline V gene. V was cut by 3 bases and J by 0 bases, with 11 bases left in between. The CDR3 runs to 15 residues. In DNA, the CDR3 is TGTGCCAGCAGCTTTACCGGGACTGTGAACACTGAAGCTTTCTTT. Translating gives CASSFTGTVNTEAFF.

The chain couples TRBV7-8 to TRBJ2-5; 8 bases line up with TRBD1. Germline assignment: CDR1 SGHVS and CDR2 FQNEAQ. The CDR3 sequence is 14 residues long. The junction had 10 bases not matched to a gene; V was cut back by 1 base and J by 12 bases. The CDR3, as DNA: TGTGCCAGCAGCTTAGAATCACAGGGGGTCATCAAGTACTTC. This encodes CASSLESQGVIKYF.